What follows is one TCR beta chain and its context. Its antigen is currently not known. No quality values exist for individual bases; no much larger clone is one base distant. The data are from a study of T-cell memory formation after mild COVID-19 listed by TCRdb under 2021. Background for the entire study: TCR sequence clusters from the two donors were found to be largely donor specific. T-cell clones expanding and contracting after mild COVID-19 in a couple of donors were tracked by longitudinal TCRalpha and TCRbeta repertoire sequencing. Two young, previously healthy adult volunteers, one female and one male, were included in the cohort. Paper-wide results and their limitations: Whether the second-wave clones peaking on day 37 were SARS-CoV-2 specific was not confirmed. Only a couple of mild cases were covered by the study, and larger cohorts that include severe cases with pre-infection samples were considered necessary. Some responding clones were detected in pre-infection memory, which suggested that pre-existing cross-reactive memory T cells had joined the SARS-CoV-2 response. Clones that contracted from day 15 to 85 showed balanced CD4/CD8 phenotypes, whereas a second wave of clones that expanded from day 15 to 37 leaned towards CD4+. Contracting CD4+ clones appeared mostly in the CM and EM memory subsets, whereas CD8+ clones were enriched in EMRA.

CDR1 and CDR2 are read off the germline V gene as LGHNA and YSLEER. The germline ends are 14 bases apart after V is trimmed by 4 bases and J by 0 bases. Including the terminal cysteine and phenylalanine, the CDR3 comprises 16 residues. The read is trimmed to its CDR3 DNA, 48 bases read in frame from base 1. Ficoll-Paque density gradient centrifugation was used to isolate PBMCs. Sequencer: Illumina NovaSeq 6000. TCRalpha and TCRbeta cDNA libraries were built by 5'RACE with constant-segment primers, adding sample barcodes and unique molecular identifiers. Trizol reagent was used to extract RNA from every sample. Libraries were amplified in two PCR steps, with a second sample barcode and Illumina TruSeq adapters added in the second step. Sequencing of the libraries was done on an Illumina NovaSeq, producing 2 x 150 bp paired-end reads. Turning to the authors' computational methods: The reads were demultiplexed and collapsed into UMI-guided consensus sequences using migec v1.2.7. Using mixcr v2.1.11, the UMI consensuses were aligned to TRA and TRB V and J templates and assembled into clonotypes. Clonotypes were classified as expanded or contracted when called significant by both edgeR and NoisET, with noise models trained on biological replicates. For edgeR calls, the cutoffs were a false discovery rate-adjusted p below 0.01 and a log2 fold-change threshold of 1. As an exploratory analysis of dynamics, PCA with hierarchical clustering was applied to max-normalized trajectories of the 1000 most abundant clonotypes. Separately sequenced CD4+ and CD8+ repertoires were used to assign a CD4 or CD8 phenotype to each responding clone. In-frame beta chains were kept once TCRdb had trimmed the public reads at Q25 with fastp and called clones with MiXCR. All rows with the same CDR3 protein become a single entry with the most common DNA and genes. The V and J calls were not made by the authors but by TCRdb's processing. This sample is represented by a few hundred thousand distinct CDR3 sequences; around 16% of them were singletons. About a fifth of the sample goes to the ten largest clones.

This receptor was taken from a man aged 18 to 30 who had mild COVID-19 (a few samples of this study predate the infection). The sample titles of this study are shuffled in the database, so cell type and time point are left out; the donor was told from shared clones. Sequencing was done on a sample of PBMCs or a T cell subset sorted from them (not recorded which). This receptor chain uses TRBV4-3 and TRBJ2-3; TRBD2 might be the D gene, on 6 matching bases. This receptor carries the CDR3 CASSPAGAGSTDTQYF. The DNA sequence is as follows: TGCGCCAGCAGCCCGGCGGGCGCGGGGAGCACAGATACGCAGTATTTT.